This entry features one T cell receptor beta chain sequence. What this receptor recognizes is not known. No qualities accompany the bases; no much larger clone lies one base away. Based on the germline V gene, the CDR1 and CDR2 sequences are SGHVS and FQNEAQ. The CDR3, cysteine through phenylalanine, is 13 amino acids long. Only the CDR3 part of the read is kept: 39 bases, read in frame from the first base. V is clipped by 5 bases and J by 4 bases, and the sequence between their germline boundaries is 11 bases long. The source of the sample is a study of blood T cell repertoires in COVID-19 (dated by TCRdb to the early 2020s). With regard to the full study: Collaborator samples came from the United States, Italy and Spain and covered acute and convalescent phases of COVID-19. Subjects who had been exposed to COVID-19, were actively infected with it, or had recovered from it provided the deeply sampled blood TCRbeta repertoires that made up the dataset. HLA class I and class II types, where available, came from metadata supplied by the sample provider rather than from assay-based typing. The repertoires were released in a freely available public database meant as a resource for research on the immune response to SARS-CoV-2. The samples were drawn from the first 160 participants of the ongoing ImmuneRACE study and from about 1,200 subjects provided by 6 global collaborators. A de-identified subject ID, COVID-19 status, age in years and sex were almost always included in the sample metadata. The prospective study material was composed of cDNA or gDNA derived from T cells, B-cell-depleted T cells, or PBMCs. The full study reports these points: The amount of clinical and demographic metadata varied by source and participant and was provided uncurated.

TCRbeta CDR3 regions were amplified from genomic DNA using the immunoSEQ Assay, a bias-controlled multiplex PCR. The study's processing was this. Within the assay, amplification of reference gene primers was used to estimate how many nucleated cells each sample contained. To quantify the absolute abundance of each unique TCRbeta CDR3 rearrangement, sequence reads were collapsed and filtered. For each sample, productive Simpson clonality was calculated as the square root of Simpson's diversity index across productive rearrangements. In TCRdb, the immuneACCESS table is reduced to in-frame sequences with V and J assigned. These tables do not hold every clone; where another copy was compared, an unresolved V gene accounts for under half, and the others remain unexplained. The D gene and trimming were derived from the DNA, and the V and J assignments and clone size from that table. Here the sample has 65,000 to 85,000 clones; around 90% occur a single time. The ten largest clones represent less than 9% of the sample.

Collaborating institutions collected whole blood in K2EDTA tubes following their own protocols. Collaborator samples were shipped for TCRbeta analysis as frozen whole blood, isolated PBMCs, or DNA extracted from either sample type. This sequence uses TRBV7-8 and TRBJ1-1; no D gene is confidently identified. This TCR came from a human donor in a cohort sampled during active COVID-19. Sample: peripheral blood. For the CDR3, the sequence is CASSNTSGTEAFF. At the DNA level, the sequence is TGTGCCAGCAGCAATACCTCGGGCACTGAAGCTTTCTTT.